This T cell receptor beta chain was identified during a study of identical twins. The CDR3 has 13 residues. The V gene end was trimmed by 3 bases and the J gene end by 7 bases; junction bases not matched to a gene: 8. Germline CDR1 is DFQATT and CDR2 is SNEGSKA (reference sequence). For this clonotype: The antigen is undetermined.

Study findings and constraints: The models systematically underestimated how much out-of-frame TCR alpha was shared in monozygotic twins.

TCRdb independently ran MiXCR on the 5' RACE reads; one entry per CDR3 protein. The top ten clones hold approximately 6% of a sample with under 20,000 distinct CDR3 sequences, just under 70% of them seen once. All donors comprised healthy Caucasians. Sequenced sample: memory (CD45RO+) T cells sorted from blood. This chain uses TRBV20-1 with TRBJ1-2; 7 nucleotides agree with TRBD1. This TCR derives from a woman aged 18-29 years in good health. This table probably holds off-target reads from a library built for another chain. CDR3: CSARGQNVFGYTF. DNA of the CDR3: TGCAGTGCTAGGGGACAGAACGTTTTTGGCTACACCTTC.